This T cell receptor beta chain was documented in a study of T cells in Graves' hyperthyroidism and ophthalmopathy. The overall study: Peripheral blood sampling occurred at initial diagnosis, before any treatment.

Whole-study findings and limits: Most thyroid clonotypes with frequency above 0.001 were detected in blood.

Hyperthyroidism of Graves' type that showed no ophthalmopathy progression within 18 months was stable. In regard to this clonotype: What it binds is not known.

Germline loops: CDR1 SGDLS, CDR2 YYNGEE. V was trimmed by 4 bases and J by 7 bases, leaving 11 bases between them. The CDR3 totals 12 residues. Regions amplified from RNA transcripts were the TCR beta CDR3 regions. During a first-round RT-PCR of the TCR CDR3, the HTBI primer set was used. TCRdb used MiXCR to reprocess the multiplex PCR reads, holding one entry per CDR3 protein. Of more than 300,000 distinct CDR3 sequences listed, over 11% are singletons. The specimen was blood. The chain joins TRBV9 to TRBJ2-5; D ambiguous. This TCR was recovered from a woman younger than 45 with Graves' hyperthyroidism. CDR3 DNA sequence: TGTGCCAGCAGCCAAGTGGTAGGGACCCAGTACTTC. The encoded protein is CASSQVVGTQYF.